A selection of T cell receptor beta chains follows, all from one sample in a study of blood T cell repertoires in COVID-19. Sequencing was performed with immunoSEQ multiplex PCR; in TCRdb, only in-frame clones are kept and a portion is missing. The sample yields some 74,000 clones, roughly 87% seen once. Sample: peripheral blood. Receptors were obtained from a man aged 45-65 years with acute or convalescent COVID-19. CDR3s include the opening cysteine and the closing phenylalanine or tryptophan. D genes are given only for firm matches. Part of the rows lack a size; the others show once, few, many or a class for expanded clones.

v_gene	d_gene	j_gene	abundance	CDR3nt	CDR3aa
TRBV11-2	.	TRBJ1-5	.	TGTGCCAGCAGCTTAGGAGCAGGGGAGGGAAATCAGCCCCAGCATTTT	CASSLGAGEGNQPQHF
TRBV5-5	TRBD1	TRBJ2-5	.	TGTGCCAGCAGCAAGGGGACAGGGTATTTACAGACCCAGTACTTC	CASSKGTGYLQTQYF
TRBV19	TRBD1	TRBJ1-2	once	TGTGCCAGTAGTATCGACAGGGGCAAGGTTGGCTACACCTTC	CASSIDRGKVGYTF
TRBV10-2	.	TRBJ1-5	.	TGCGCCAGCAGTGACAGGGCAGTTCAGCCCCAGCATTTT	CASSDRAVQPQHF
TRBV4-1	.	TRBJ1-5	.	TGCGCCAGCAGCCAAGGCGCAGGACATTCCAATCAGCCCCAGCATTTT	CASSQGAGHSNQPQHF
TRBV18	.	TRBJ2-7	.	TGTGCCAGCTCACCACGGGAGGACACCTACGAGCAGTACTTC	CASSPREDTYEQYF
TRBV2	TRBD1	TRBJ2-7	once	TGTGCCAGCAGGGGAACAGGGGATCGCTACGAGCAGTACTTC	CASRGTGDRYEQYF
TRBV28	TRBD1	TRBJ2-7	.	TGTGCCAGCAGCCGACCGGGACAGGGGGCTGGCGAGCAGTACTTC	CASSRPGQGAGEQYF
TRBV6-6	TRBD1	TRBJ2-4	.	TGTGCCAGCAGGATTGGACAGGAAGGCGCCAAAAACATTCAGTACTTC	CASRIGQEGAKNIQYF
TRBV3-1/TRBV3-2	.	TRBJ1-5	.	TGTGCCAGCAGCCAAGGGGCGATCAATCAGCCCCAGCATTTT	CASSQGAINQPQHF
TRBV12-3/TRBV12-4	TRBD1	TRBJ2-7	once	TGTGCCAGCAGGCCGGGACAGCGATACGAGCAGTACTTC	CASRPGQRYEQYF
TRBV9	.	TRBJ1-1	.	TGTGCCAGCAGCGTCCTTACAGGGATGAACACTGAAGCTTTCTTT	CASSVLTGMNTEAFF
TRBV28	.	TRBJ2-5	.	TGTGCCAGCAGTTTTGGCCGGGGCAGGGCTCGGGGGAAGACCCAGTACTTC	CASSFGRGRARGKTQYF
TRBV11-3	.	TRBJ1-1	.	TGTGCCAGCAGCTTAGGGACAGAACATAGTGAAGCTTTCTTT	CASSLGTEHSEAFF
TRBV5-1	TRBD2	TRBJ2-5	.	TGCGCCAGCAGGCCGGGACTAGCCGGCGAGACCCAGTACTTC	CASRPGLAGETQYF
TRBV9	TRBD2	TRBJ2-1	.	TGTGCCAGCAGCAACCGGGACTATAACAATGAGCAGTTCTTC	CASSNRDYNNEQFF
TRBV6-5	.	TRBJ1-2	.	TGTGCCAGCACCATCAGGGTTAACTATGGCTACACCTTC	CASTIRVNYGYTF
TRBV7-6	TRBD1	TRBJ2-1	.	TGTGCCAGCAGCTCCTCCGGGACAGGGGGGAATGAGCAGTTCTTC	CASSSSGTGGNEQFF
TRBV5-4	.	TRBJ1-3	.	TGTGCCAGCAGCTTGGGGCAGCCAGGCTCTGGAAACACCATATATTTT	CASSLGQPGSGNTIYF
TRBV6-6	TRBD2	TRBJ2-5	.	TGTGCCAGCAGTTACTCACGGACTAGCGAAGAGACCCAGTACTTC	CASSYSRTSEETQYF
TRBV4-1	.	TRBJ2-3	once	TGCGCCAGCAGCCTACAGGTGGATACGCAGTATTTT	CASSLQVDTQYF
TRBV5-1	.	TRBJ2-3	.	TGCGCCAGCACCGCAGGGATTTTGGTCGCAGATACGCAGTATTTT	CASTAGILVADTQYF
TRBV5-4	.	TRBJ2-7	few	TGTGCCAGCAGCTTCCCACAGGAACTCATTCAGCAGTACTTC	CASSFPQELIQQYF
TRBV5-4	TRBD1	TRBJ1-3	.	TGTGCCAGCAGCTTACCAACAGGGGGCTTCTCTGGAAACACCATATATTTT	CASSLPTGGFSGNTIYF
TRBV24-1	TRBD1	TRBJ2-5	once	TGTGCCACCAGTGATGGACAGGGGGGGGAGACCCAGTACTTC	CATSDGQGGETQYF
TRBV5-1	.	TRBJ1-5	.	TGCGCCAGCAGAGCAGGGTCGTCTAGCAATCAGCCCCAGCATTTT	CASRAGSSSNQPQHF
TRBV12-5	TRBD1	TRBJ2-1	.	TGTGCTAGTGGCTTCCAACGGGACAGGGCATTAAATGAGCAGTTCTTC	CASGFQRDRALNEQFF
TRBV6-5	.	TRBJ2-2	once	TGTGCCAGCAGTTACTCCAGAAGAACAACAACCGGGGAGCTGTTTTTT	CASSYSRRTTTGELFF
TRBV7-6	TRBD1	TRBJ2-7	.	TGTGCCAGCAGCGCGGGACAGGGGGCTGGCTACGAGCAGTACTTC	CASSAGQGAGYEQYF
TRBV2	.	TRBJ2-5	.	TGTGCCAGCAGTCTTCAGGGCGGATTCCAAGAGACCCAGTACTTC	CASSLQGGFQETQYF
TRBV19	TRBD2	TRBJ2-2	.	TGTGCCAGTAGTCGGGGGGGGCGCCTCACCGGGGAGCTGTTTTTT	CASSRGGRLTGELFF
TRBV5-1	TRBD1	TRBJ2-7	.	TGCGCCAGCAGCTTGAGCCAGGGGGCTTACTACGAGCAGTACTTC	CASSLSQGAYYEQYF
TRBV9	.	TRBJ1-3	once	TGTGCCAGCAGCGCTACTTACTCTGGAAACACCATATATTTT	CASSATYSGNTIYF
TRBV5-1	TRBD2	TRBJ2-1	once	TGCGCCAGCGGCAGCCTAGCGGGCAAGAACAATGAGCAGTTCTTC	CASGSLAGKNNEQFF
TRBV27	TRBD2	TRBJ2-3	.	TGTGCCAGCAGACAGCGGGGGGCAAGCACAGATACGCAGTATTTT	CASRQRGASTDTQYF
TRBV5-1	.	TRBJ1-2	once	TGCGCCAGCAGCTTGGGCACAGGCCTCTATGGCTACACCTTC	CASSLGTGLYGYTF
TRBV27	.	TRBJ1-2	.	TGTGCCAGCAGTCCCGAGACAGAAACTACCGGCTACACCTTC	CASSPETETTGYTF
TRBV29-1	.	TRBJ2-3	.	TGCAGCGTCCAACGGGGTCCAGGCACAGATACGCAGTATTTT	CSVQRGPGTDTQYF
TRBV4-1	.	TRBJ2-1	.	TGCGCCAGCAGCCAATCCCTAGCCAACATTTACAATGAGCAGTTCTTC	CASSQSLANIYNEQFF
TRBV4-1	.	TRBJ2-2	.	TGCGCCAGCAGCCTTTTCTGGGGCATGGGCACCGGGGAGCTGTTTTTT	CASSLFWGMGTGELFF
TRBV7-9	.	TRBJ1-1	.	TGTGCCAGCAGCTCTTCAGCGCCGGGGGTAAACACTGAAGCTTTCTTT	CASSSSAPGVNTEAFF
TRBV5-1	.	TRBJ2-5	.	TGCGCCAGCAGCTTGGGTTTGGGCGAGACCCAGTACTTC	CASSLGLGETQYF
TRBV29-1	.	TRBJ2-1	.	TGCAGCGTGGATGAAAGAGGGTCTCCCTACAATGAGCAGTTCTTC	CSVDERGSPYNEQFF
TRBV29-1	.	TRBJ1-4	.	TGCAGCGTTCAGGACAGCGCAAATGAAAAACTGTTTTTT	CSVQDSANEKLFF
TRBV5-4	TRBD1	TRBJ2-7	.	TGTGCCAGCAGCTTGGGGGGACAGGGGGCCGGCGAGCAGTACTTC	CASSLGGQGAGEQYF
TRBV19	.	TRBJ1-5	.	TGTGCCAGTAGAGTCCTCGGCGCAGGAGGGCGCAATCAGCCCCAGCATTTT	CASRVLGAGGRNQPQHF
TRBV5-1	TRBD1	TRBJ1-1	.	TGCGCCAGCAGCTCCCGGGACAGGGGAGAATGGACTACTGAAGCTTTCTTT	CASSSRDRGEWTTEAFF
TRBV4-1	TRBD1	TRBJ1-5	.	TGCGCCAGCAGCGCCCGGACAGGGGCCGGGTATAGCAATCAGCCCCAGCATTTT	CASSARTGAGYSNQPQHF
TRBV6-5	TRBD1	TRBJ1-5	once	TGTGCCAGCAGCTCGGGGACAGGGGCGGATCAGCCCCAGCATTTT	CASSSGTGADQPQHF
TRBV30	.	TRBJ1-1	.	TGTGCCTGGAGTGTACTTGGTGAAGCTTTCTTT	CAWSVLGEAFF
TRBV3-1/TRBV3-2	.	TRBJ2-7	once	TGTGCCAGCAGCCTAGGAGGGGACCCTAGCTCCTACGAGCAGTACTTC	CASSLGGDPSSYEQYF
TRBV7-9	.	TRBJ2-6	.	TGTGCCAGCAGCCGGACTGATGGGGCCAACGTCCTGACTTTC	CASSRTDGANVLTF
TRBV5-1	TRBD2	TRBJ2-7	.	TGCGCCAGCAGCTTGGAGCGGGGGGGCTACGAGCAGTACTTC	CASSLERGGYEQYF
TRBV5-1	.	TRBJ2-2	.	TGCGCCAGCAGCATCAACAGGGTCGACACCGGGGAGCTGTTTTTT	CASSINRVDTGELFF
TRBV9	TRBD2	TRBJ2-5	once	TGTGCCAGCAGCCCCCGGACTAGCGTGGAGACCCAGTACTTC	CASSPRTSVETQYF
TRBV30	TRBD1	TRBJ1-3	.	TGTGCCGGGGGGACAGCCTCTGGAAACACCATATATTTT	CAGGTASGNTIYF
TRBV2	.	TRBJ2-7	.	TGTGCCAGCAGTCTCGGGACACGATCCTACGAGCAGTACTTC	CASSLGTRSYEQYF
TRBV5-1	.	TRBJ2-2	.	TGCGCCAGCAGCTTGTCAGGGACGAACACCGGGGAGCTGTTTTTT	CASSLSGTNTGELFF
TRBV25-1	.	TRBJ2-3	.	TGTGCCAGCAGCCTCGGGGATACGCAGTATTTT	CASSLGDTQYF
TRBV5-8	TRBD1	TRBJ2-2	.	TGTGCCAGCAGCCTGGGACAGGGGGCGCCTGGGGAGCTGTTTTTT	CASSLGQGAPGELFF